A single sample gave rise to the 26 T cell receptor beta chains below, sequenced in a study of blood T cells in healthy people across ages. Primers used in a second PCR of about 6 to 11 cycles were a sample-barcoded 5' primer and a J-beta primer mix. MiXCR, run by TCRdb on the 5' RACE reads, gives a single entry per CDR3 protein. The sample records hundreds of thousands of distinct CDR3 sequences, 55% to 70% being singletons. Input material: blood. The source is a man aged 25 to 45 in good health.

The V call is TRBV29-1, the J call TRBJ2-3, with 10 bases that match TRBD2. The V and J ends lost 3 bases and 7 bases, in that order; junction bases with no gene match: 7. This CDR3 region has 14 residues. The V gene's germline CDR1 is SQVTM and CDR2 ANQGSEA. CDR3 loop: CSVELSGREYTQYF. The CDR3 nucleotides read TGCAGCGTTGAGTTGAGCGGGAGGGAGTATACGCAGTATTTT.

The V and J genes are TRBV7-9 and TRBJ1-2, with unresolved D. Germline lookup yields CDR1 SEHNR and CDR2 FQNEAQ (reference sequence). This CDR3 contains 16 residues. Trimming stripped 5 bases from V and 1 base from J, with 17 bases between. The CDR3 here is CASSLASGPDNYGYTF. The CDR3 region has the DNA TGTGCCAGCAGCCTGGCGTCAGGACCAGATAACTATGGCTACACCTTC.

The count of this clonotype is one. This chain links TRBV20-1 with TRBJ2-7, with a tentative D call TRBD2 (6 bases). The V gene lost 6 bases and the J gene lost 5 bases, with 20 bases spanning the gap. CDR1 and CDR2 (germline): DFQATT, SNEGSKA (reference sequence). The CDR3 totals 14 residues. CDR3 sequence: CSATPPRGMNEQYF. CDR3 nucleotides: TGCAGTGCCACTCCTCCTCGGGGGATGAACGAGCAGTACTTC.

This clonotype was seen a handful of times. The chain links TRBV29-1 to TRBJ2-5, with 8 bases matching TRBD2. The DNA end favors TRBJ2-7, so the J call may be wrong. The CDR3 loop spans 12 amino acids. Germline CDR1 SQVTM, CDR2 ANQGSEA. CDR3 sequence reads: CSALGTSYEQYF. The CDR3, as DNA: TGCAGCGCCCTCGGGACTAGCTACGAGCAGTACTTC.

V gene TRBV12-3 or TRBV12-4 combines with J gene TRBJ1-1; D unresolved. V lost 5 bases and J 6 bases, leaving 16 bases between the germline ends. This CDR3 is built from 14 residues. CDR3: CASSPVSVLAEAFF. Written as DNA, the CDR3 is TGTGCCAGCAGTCCTGTTAGCGTCCTCGCTGAAGCTTTCTTT.

The chain couples TRBV7-2 to TRBJ2-3; maybe TRBD2 (5 bases). The germline V gene has CDR1 SGHTA and CDR2 FQGNSA. The V gene lost 5 bases and the J gene lost 0 bases, with 12 bases spanning the gap. The CDR3 runs 15 residues. The CDR3 DNA reads TGTGCCAGCAGCGATCCTAGCCAAAGCACAGATACGCAGTATTTT. Translating it yields CASSDPSQSTDTQYF.

This clonotype was seen more than once but under ten times. The chain couples TRBV27 to TRBJ1-1; TRBD1 aligns across 11 bases. The V and J ends lost 7 bases and 11 bases, in that order; junction bases with no gene match: 15. This CDR3 is built from 15 residues. Germline CDR1 reads MNHEY; CDR2 reads SMNVEV (reference sequence). CDR3: CASKPGQGARKYAFF. The DNA for the CDR3 is TGTGCCAGCAAGCCAGGACAGGGGGCCCGGAAGTATGCTTTCTTT.

This clonotype showed up just a few times. This rearrangement joins TRBV7-2 to TRBJ2-7; possible D gene TRBD2, 6 bases. TRBJ2-5 matches the DNA end more closely, so the J call is doubtful. Germline CDR1 reads SGHTA; CDR2 reads FQGNSA. CDR3 size: 13 residues. The CDR3 here is CASSPTGVETQYF. The CDR3 bases are TGTGCCAGCAGCCCCACGGGGGTAGAGACCCAGTACTTC.

The chain is built from TRBV7-8 and TRBJ2-7; D is possibly TRBD2 (5 bases). Trimming stripped 5 bases from V and 3 bases from J, with 17 bases between. Germline V gene data show CDR1 as SGHVS and CDR2 as FQNEAQ. This CDR3 region has 15 residues. The CDR3 here is CASSRDEEEVYEQYF. As DNA, the CDR3 is TGTGCCAGCAGCCGCGATGAGGAGGAGGTCTACGAGCAGTACTTC.

This chain joins TRBV7-3 and TRBJ2-1; TRBD2 is a possible D gene (6 bases). V was cut by 5 bases and J by 0 bases, with 26 bases left in between. This CDR3 has 20 residues. Germline V gene sequence: CDR1 SGHTA, CDR2 FQGTGA. CDR3 DNA: TGTGCCAGCAGCCTCTATAGGGACTTCCACCGTAGGGTCTCCTACAATGAGCAGTTCTTC. This codes for CASSLYRDFHRRVSYNEQFF. Full variable domain (rest looked up from reference TRBV7-3 and TRBJ2-1): GAGVSQTPSNKVTEKGKYVELRCDPISGHTALYWYRQSLGQGPEFLIYFQGTGAADDSGLPNDRFFAVRPEGSVSTLKIQRTERGDSAVYLCASSLYRDFHRRVSYNEQFFGPGTRLTVL.

The chain employs TRBV4-2 and TRBJ2-4, with D possibly being TRBD2 (5 bases). CDR3 length: 14 amino acids. V was shortened by 0 bases and J by 10 bases, with 13 bases between the two germline ends. Germline V CDR1 and CDR2: LGHNA, YNFKEQ. Here the CDR3 DNA reads TGTGCCAGCAGCCAAGAAGCGGTCGACGGTATTCAGTACTTC. Translation gives CASSQEAVDGIQYF.

The V gene is TRBV7-9, the J gene TRBJ2-3; 14 bases fit TRBD2. V shed 5 bases and J 3 bases; nucleotides not matched to a gene: 4. The CDR3 runs to 16 residues. CDR1 SEHNR and CDR2 FQNEAQ come from the germline V gene (reference sequence). CDR3 coding DNA: TGTGCCAGCAGCCAAGGACTAGCGGGGGGAACAGATACGCAGTATTTT. This gives the protein CASSQGLAGGTDTQYF.

This clonotype appeared a single time. The chain employs TRBV25-1 and TRBJ2-3; 9 bases map to TRBD2. The V gene end was trimmed by 4 bases and the J gene end by 2 bases; junction bases not matched to a gene: 7. Per germline, CDR1 MGHDK and CDR2 SYGVNS. This CDR3 is 16 amino acids long. The CDR3 coding sequence is TGTGCCAGCAGTGGTACTAGCGGGCTCCTCACAGATACGCAGTATTTT. Translated: CASSGTSGLLTDTQYF.

The chain employs TRBV20-1 and TRBJ2-3; weak D call: TRBD2 (6 bases). The germline CDR1 and CDR2 sequences are DFQATT and SNEGSKA (reference sequence). This CDR3 has 15 residues. Trimming stripped 6 bases from V and 4 bases from J, with 20 bases between. The chain's CDR3 is CSATLLRGSPDTQYF. CDR3 DNA: TGCAGTGCCACCTTATTACGGGGGTCCCCAGATACGCAGTATTTT.

The genes are TRBV20-1 and TRBJ2-7; 8 bases are shared with TRBD1. V shed 7 bases and J 7 bases; nucleotides not matched to a gene: 12. The germline V gene encodes CDR1 DFQATT and CDR2 SNEGSKA (reference sequence). This CDR3 region has 13 residues. The CDR3 loop is CSDPTGVRGEQYF. Here the CDR3 DNA reads TGCAGTGACCCGACAGGGGTTAGAGGGGAGCAGTACTTC.

The chain is built from TRBV3-1 and TRBJ1-5; D is unclear. The CDR3 consists of 15 residues. The V gene's germline CDR1 is LGHDT and CDR2 YNNKEL (reference sequence). Trimming shortened V by 0 bases and J by 0 bases, and 6 bases separated the two germline ends. CDR3 sequence: CASSQDPSSNQPQHF. CDR3 DNA: TGTGCCAGCAGCCAAGATCCTAGTAGCAATCAGCCCCAGCATTTT. The variable domain in full, with the rest retrieved from reference TRBV3-1 and TRBJ1-5, is DTAVSQTPKYLVTQMGNDKSIKCEQNLGHDTMYWYKQDSKKFLKIMFSYNNKELIINETVPNRFSPKSPDKAHLNLHINSLELGDSAVYFCASSQDPSSNQPQHFGDGTRLSIL.

This sequence joins TRBV9 and TRBJ2-2, with no clear D. With 4 bases removed from V and 2 bases from J, the gap between germline ends came to 9 bases. Germline values: CDR1 SGDLS, CDR2 YYNGEE. The CDR3 sequence is 14 residues long. The CDR3 here is CASSLTLNTGELFF. The CDR3 nucleotides are TGTGCCAGCAGCTTAACACTTAACACCGGGGAGCTGTTTTTT.

V and J are TRBV6-5 and TRBJ1-2, with 7 bases that match TRBD1. The CDR3 is 12 residues long. The V gene's germline CDR1 is MNHEY and CDR2 SVGAGI. Trimming removed 7 bases from V and 6 bases from J; junction bases left unmatched: 5. CDR3 nucleotide sequence: TGTGCCAGCATGACAGGGTGGGATGGCTACACCTTC. Residues: CASMTGWDGYTF.

This clonotype was detected ten times or more. The J gene is TRBJ2-7, the V gene TRBV7-2; TRBD1 might be the D (6 bases). V lost 5 bases and J 4 bases, leaving 18 bases between the germline ends. CDR3 size: 15 residues. Germline lookup yields CDR1 SGHTA and CDR2 FQGNSA. In DNA, the CDR3 is TGTGCCAGCAGCACCCAATTGGGTCAGGGGTACGAGCAGTACTTC. It is translated as CASSTQLGQGYEQYF.

The CDR3 loop is CAWSSTANYGYTF. DNA for the CDR3: TGTGCCTGGAGTAGTACGGCTAACTATGGCTACACCTTC. The V gene is TRBV30, the J gene TRBJ1-2; D unresolved. Germline CDR1 reads GTSNPN; CDR2 reads SVGIG (reference sequence). V was shortened by 2 bases and J by 0 bases, with 7 bases between the two germline ends. The CDR3 has 13 residues.

This clonotype was detected a few times. The chain combines TRBV7-3 with TRBJ2-1, with 7 bases aligning to TRBD2. CDR1 SGHTA and CDR2 FQGTGA come from the germline V gene. V shed 1 base and J 8 bases; nucleotides not matched to a gene: 5. The CDR3 spans 14 residues. CDR3 sequence reads: CASSLMAGVHEQFF. The DNA for the CDR3 is TGTGCCAGCAGCTTAATGGCGGGAGTGCATGAGCAGTTCTTC.

The count of this clonotype is one. The chain couples TRBV7-2 to TRBJ2-1; 7 bases line up with TRBD1. From germline, CDR1 is SGHTA and CDR2 FQGNSA. V was clipped by 5 bases and J by 7 bases; unmatched bases: 14. CDR3 size: 16 residues. The CDR3 sequence is CASSGTGTVTLNEQFF. The CDR3 DNA reads as TGTGCCAGCAGCGGAACCGGGACAGTGACTTTGAATGAGCAGTTCTTC.

In this sample, this clonotype turned up many times. CDR3: CASSFDRGLETQYF. The CDR3 region has the DNA TGTGCCAGCAGCTTCGACAGGGGGCTTGAGACCCAGTACTTC. This rearrangement joins TRBV7-2 to TRBJ2-5; TRBD1 matches at 10 bases. Germline V CDR1 and CDR2: SGHTA, FQGNSA. The CDR3 consists of 14 residues. Trimming at V came to 3 bases and at J to 5 bases, leaving 3 bases not matched to a gene. Looking up the rest from reference TRBV7-2 and TRBJ2-5 gives the full variable domain: GAGVSQSPSNKVTEKGKDVELRCDPISGHTALYWYRQSLGQGLEFLIYFQGNSAPDKSGLPSDRFSAERTGGSVSTLTIQRTQQEDSAVYLCASSFDRGLETQYFGPGTRLLVL.

This clonotype was found a few times. The J gene is TRBJ1-5, the V gene TRBV6-2 or TRBV6-3; possibly TRBD1 for D (5 bases). The CDR3 consists of 13 residues. Between the trimmed V and J ends, which lost 7 bases and 5 bases, there was a span of 12 bases. CDR1 MNHEY and CDR2 SVGEGT come from the germline V gene. This CDR3 is CASTWDRDQPQHF. For the CDR3, the DNA is TGTGCCAGCACTTGGGACCGCGATCAGCCCCAGCATTTT.

The gene calls are TRBV27 and TRBJ1-1, with D unclear. Germline-derived CDR1 and CDR2 are MNHEY and SMNVEV (reference sequence). V was cut by 3 bases and J by 11 bases, with 13 bases left in between. The CDR3 length is 12 residues. The CDR3 reads CASSFLGGMAFF. The CDR3 bases are TGTGCCAGCAGTTTTTTGGGCGGGATGGCTTTCTTT.

As concerns this clonotype: The junction and the germline gene differ at one end; a read error may be behind it. This chain uses TRBV28 with TRBJ2-1, with D tentatively TRBD1 (5 bases). The germline V gene encodes CDR1 MDHEN and CDR2 SYDVKM. The CDR3 spans 17 residues. The chain's CDR3 is CACSLWGGRSSYNEQFF. The CDR3 DNA sequence: TGTGCCTGCAGTTTATGGGGCGGCCGTAGCTCCTACAATGAGCAGTTCTTC. The full variable domain, completed using reference TRBV28 and TRBJ2-1, is DVKVTQSSRYLVKRTGEKVFLECVQDMDHENMFWYRQDPGLGLRLIYFSYDVKMKEKGDIPEGYSVSREKKERFSLILESASTNQTSMYLCACSLWGGRSSYNEQFFGPGTRLTVL.